The present T cell receptor (beta chain) was sequenced within a study of CD8+ T cells in alopecia areata. The wider study: Twice a day, 5 to 10 mg of oral tofacitinib was administered to treated patients.

There are 13 residues in the CDR3. Germline-derived CDR1 and CDR2 are MGHRA and YSYEKL. V dropped 3 bases and J dropped 3 bases, with 5 bases sitting between them. Indicated treatment: oral pan-JAK inhibitor, 5-10 mg twice daily. Extracted RNA was reverse transcribed into cDNA, the sequencing template. This table comes from immunoSEQ multiplex PCR, and its TCRdb copy is limited to in-frame clones, with some not included. The sample shows under 150,000 clones, around four fifths of them seen only once. The receptor comes from a human donor with alopecia areata. The chain recombines TRBV4-1 with TRBJ2-2; D remains ambiguous. The source material was CD8+ T cells sorted from blood, sampled at week 4, from a patient treated with tofacitinib. CDR3 DNA: TGCGCCAGCAGCCACCCATACACCGGGGAGCTGTTTTTT. As protein: CASSHPYTGELFF.